This T cell receptor beta chain stems from a study of beta chain features in type 1 diabetes. General study points: Shortening of TCRB CDR3s, moderate but significant, appeared in all four CD4+ subsets of Type 1 diabetes patients.

This clone was seen a handful of times. Its target is unknown. Germline V gene sequence: CDR1 KGHSH, CDR2 LQKENI. The CDR3 runs to 15 residues. V was shortened by 0 bases and J by 6 bases, with 12 bases between the two germline ends. The sequenced template was cDNA made from the entire isolated RNA. TCRdb's copy holds only in-frame clones and misses some; the assay was immunoSEQ multiplex PCR. Of a few hundred thousand clones in the sample, 10% to 15% were seen once. The sample taken for sequencing was naive CD4+ T cells from blood. The clonotype comes from a woman aged 18-29 years with type 1 diabetes. This sequence joins TRBV18 and TRBJ2-1; a weak D match, TRBD2 (5 bases). The CDR3 sequence: CASSPPRTSVNEQFF. CDR3 nucleotide sequence: TGTGCCAGCTCACCACCCAGGACTTCCGTCAATGAGCAGTTCTTC.